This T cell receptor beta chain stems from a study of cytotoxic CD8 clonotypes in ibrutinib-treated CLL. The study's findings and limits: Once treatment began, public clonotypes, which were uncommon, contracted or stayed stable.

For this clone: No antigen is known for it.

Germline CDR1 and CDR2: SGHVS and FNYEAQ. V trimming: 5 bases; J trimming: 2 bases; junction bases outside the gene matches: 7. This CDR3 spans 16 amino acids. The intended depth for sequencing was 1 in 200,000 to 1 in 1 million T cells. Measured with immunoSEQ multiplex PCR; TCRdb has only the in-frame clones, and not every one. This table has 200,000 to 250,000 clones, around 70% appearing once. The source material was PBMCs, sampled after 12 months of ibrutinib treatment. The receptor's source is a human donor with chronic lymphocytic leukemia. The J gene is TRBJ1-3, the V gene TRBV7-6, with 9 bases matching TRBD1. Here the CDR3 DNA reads TGTGCCAGCAGCCCACCGGGACAGGGCACTGGAAACACCATATATTTT. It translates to CASSPPGQGTGNTIYF. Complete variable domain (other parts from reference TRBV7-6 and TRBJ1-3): GAGVSQSPRYKVTKRGQDVALRCDPISGHVSLYWYRQALGQGPEFLTYFNYEAQQDKSGLPNDRFSAERPEGSISTLTIQRTEQRDSAMYRCASSPPGQGTGNTIYFGEGSWLTVV.